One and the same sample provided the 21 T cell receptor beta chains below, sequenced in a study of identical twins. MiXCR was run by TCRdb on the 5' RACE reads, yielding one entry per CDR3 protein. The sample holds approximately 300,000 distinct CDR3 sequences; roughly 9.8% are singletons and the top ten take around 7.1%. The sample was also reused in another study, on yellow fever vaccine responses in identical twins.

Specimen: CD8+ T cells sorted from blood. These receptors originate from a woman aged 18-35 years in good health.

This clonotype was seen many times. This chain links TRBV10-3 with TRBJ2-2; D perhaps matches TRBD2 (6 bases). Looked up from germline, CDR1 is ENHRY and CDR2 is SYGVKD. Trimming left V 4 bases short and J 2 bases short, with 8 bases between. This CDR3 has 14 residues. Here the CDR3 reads CAISGLDNTGELFF. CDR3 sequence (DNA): TGTGCCATCAGTGGACTAGACAACACCGGGGAGCTGTTTTTT.

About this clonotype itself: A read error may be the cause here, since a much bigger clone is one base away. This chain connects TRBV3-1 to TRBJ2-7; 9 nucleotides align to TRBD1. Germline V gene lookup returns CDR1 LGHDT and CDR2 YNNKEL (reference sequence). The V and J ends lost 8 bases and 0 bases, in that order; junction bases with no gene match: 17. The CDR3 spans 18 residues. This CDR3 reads CASCPGTGTARGSYEQYF. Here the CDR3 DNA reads TGTGCCAGCTGCCCCGGGACAGGGACGGCACGGGGCTCCTACGAGCAGTACTTC.

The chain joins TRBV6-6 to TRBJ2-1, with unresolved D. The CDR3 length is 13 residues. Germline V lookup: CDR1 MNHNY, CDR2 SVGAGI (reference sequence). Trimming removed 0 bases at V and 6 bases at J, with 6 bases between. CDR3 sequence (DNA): TGTGCCAGCAGTTACTCGAGCTCCAATGAGCAGTTCTTC. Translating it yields CASSYSSSNEQFF.

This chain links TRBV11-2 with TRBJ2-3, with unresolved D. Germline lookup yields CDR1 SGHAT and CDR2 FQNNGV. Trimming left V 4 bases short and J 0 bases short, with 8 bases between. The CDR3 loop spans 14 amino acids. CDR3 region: CASSSVSSTDTQYF. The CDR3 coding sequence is TGTGCCAGCAGCTCTGTCAGTAGCACAGATACGCAGTATTTT. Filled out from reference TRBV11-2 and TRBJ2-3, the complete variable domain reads EAGVAQSPRYKIIEKRQSVAFWCNPISGHATLYWYQQILGQGPKLLIQFQNNGVVDDSQLPKDRFSAERLKGVDSTLKIQPAKLEDSAVYLCASSSVSSTDTQYFGPGTRLTVL.

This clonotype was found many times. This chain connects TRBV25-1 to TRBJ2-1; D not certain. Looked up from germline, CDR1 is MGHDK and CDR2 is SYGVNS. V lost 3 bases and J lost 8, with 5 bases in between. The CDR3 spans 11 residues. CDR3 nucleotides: TGTGCCAGCAGTGATGGCTATGAGCAGTTCTTC. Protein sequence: CASSDGYEQFF.

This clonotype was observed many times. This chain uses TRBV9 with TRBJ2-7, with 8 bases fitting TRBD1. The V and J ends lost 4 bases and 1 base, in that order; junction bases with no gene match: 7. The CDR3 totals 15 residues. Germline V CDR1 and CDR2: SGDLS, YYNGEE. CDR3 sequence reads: CASSQGQGISYEQYF. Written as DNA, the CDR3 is TGTGCCAGCAGCCAAGGACAGGGCATATCCTACGAGCAGTACTTC.

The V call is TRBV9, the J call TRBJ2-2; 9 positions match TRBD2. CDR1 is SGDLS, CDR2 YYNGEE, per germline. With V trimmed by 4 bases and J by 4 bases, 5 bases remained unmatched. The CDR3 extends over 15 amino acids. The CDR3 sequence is CASSRSGGGTGELFF. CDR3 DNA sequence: TGTGCCAGCAGCCGTAGCGGGGGAGGCACCGGGGAGCTGTTTTTT.

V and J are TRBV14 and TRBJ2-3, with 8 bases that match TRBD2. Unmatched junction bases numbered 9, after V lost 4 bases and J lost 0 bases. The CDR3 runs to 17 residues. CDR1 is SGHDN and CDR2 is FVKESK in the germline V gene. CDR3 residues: CASSPSFAGGSTDTQYF. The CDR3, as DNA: TGTGCCAGCAGCCCGTCCTTTGCGGGGGGAAGCACAGATACGCAGTATTTT.

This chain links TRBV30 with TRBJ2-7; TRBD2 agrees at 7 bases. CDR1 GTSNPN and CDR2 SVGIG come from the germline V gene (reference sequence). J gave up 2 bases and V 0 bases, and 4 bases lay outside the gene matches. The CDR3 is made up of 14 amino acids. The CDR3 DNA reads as TGTGCCTGGAGTGTATCGGGGGGTCCCTACGAGCAGTACTTC. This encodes CAWSVSGGPYEQYF.

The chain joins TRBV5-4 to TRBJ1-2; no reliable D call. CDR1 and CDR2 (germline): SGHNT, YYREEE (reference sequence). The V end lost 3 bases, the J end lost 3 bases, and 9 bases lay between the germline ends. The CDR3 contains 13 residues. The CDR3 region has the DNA TGTGCCAGCAGCTGGGCAGAGGACTATGGCTACACCTTC. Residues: CASSWAEDYGYTF.

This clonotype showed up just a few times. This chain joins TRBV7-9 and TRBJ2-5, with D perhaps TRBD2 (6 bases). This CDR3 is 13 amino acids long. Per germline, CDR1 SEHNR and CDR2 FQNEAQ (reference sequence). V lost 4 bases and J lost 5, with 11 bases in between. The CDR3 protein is CASSWEEDETQYF. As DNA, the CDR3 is TGTGCCAGCAGCTGGGAGGAGGATGAGACCCAGTACTTC.

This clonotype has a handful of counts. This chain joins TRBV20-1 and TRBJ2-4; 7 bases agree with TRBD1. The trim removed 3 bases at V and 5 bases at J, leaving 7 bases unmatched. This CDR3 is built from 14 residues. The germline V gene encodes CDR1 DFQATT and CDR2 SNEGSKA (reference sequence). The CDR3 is CSASAGGLENIQYF. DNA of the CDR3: TGCAGTGCTAGTGCAGGGGGTCTCGAAAACATTCAGTACTTC.

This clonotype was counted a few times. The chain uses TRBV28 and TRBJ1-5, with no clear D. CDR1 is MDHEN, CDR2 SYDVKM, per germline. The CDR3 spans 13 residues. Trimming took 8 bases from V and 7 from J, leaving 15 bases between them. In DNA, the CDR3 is TGTGCCAGCTCCCTATTTGGGAGGCAGCCCCAGCATTTT. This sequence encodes CASSLFGRQPQHF.

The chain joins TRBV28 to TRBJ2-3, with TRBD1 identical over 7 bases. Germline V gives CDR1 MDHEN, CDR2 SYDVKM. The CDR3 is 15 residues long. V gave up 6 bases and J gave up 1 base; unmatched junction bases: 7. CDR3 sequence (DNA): TGTGCCAGCAGCCGTGGACAGGACCGCACAGATACGCAGTATTTT. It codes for CASSRGQDRTDTQYF.

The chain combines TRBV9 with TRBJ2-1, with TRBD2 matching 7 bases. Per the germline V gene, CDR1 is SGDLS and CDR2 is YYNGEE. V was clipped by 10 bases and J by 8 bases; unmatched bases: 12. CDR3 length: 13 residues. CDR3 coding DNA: TGTGCCGGGGGAGGGGAGGCGAGGGATGAGCAGTTCTTC. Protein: CAGGGEARDEQFF.

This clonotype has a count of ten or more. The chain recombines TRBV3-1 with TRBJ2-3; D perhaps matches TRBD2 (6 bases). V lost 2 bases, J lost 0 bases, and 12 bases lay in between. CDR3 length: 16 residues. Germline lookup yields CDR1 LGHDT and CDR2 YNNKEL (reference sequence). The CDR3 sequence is CASSQISGSSTDTQYF. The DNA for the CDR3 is TGTGCCAGCAGCCAAATTAGCGGCTCTAGCACAGATACGCAGTATTTT.

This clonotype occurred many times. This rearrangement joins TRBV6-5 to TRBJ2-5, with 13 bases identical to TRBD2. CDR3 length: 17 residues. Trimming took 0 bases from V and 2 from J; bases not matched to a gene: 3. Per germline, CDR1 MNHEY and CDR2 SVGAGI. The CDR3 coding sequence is TGTGCCAGCAGTTACTCGGGACTAGCGGGGCCTCAAGAGACCCAGTACTTC. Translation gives CASSYSGLAGPQETQYF.

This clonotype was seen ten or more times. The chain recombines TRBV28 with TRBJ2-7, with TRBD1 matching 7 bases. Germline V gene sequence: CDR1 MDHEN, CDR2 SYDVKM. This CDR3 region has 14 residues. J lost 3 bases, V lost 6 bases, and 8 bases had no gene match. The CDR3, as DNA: TGTGCCAGCAGCTGGGACAGCCAGAACTACGAGCAGTACTTC. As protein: CASSWDSQNYEQYF.

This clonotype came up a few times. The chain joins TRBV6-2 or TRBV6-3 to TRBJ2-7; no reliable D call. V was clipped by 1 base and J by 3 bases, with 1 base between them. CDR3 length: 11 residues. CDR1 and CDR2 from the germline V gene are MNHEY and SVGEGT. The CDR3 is CASSYYYEQYF. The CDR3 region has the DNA TGTGCCAGCAGTTACTACTACGAGCAGTACTTC.

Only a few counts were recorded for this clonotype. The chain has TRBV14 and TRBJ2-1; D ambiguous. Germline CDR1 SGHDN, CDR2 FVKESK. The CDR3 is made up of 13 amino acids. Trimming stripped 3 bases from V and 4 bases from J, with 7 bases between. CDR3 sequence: CASSQVNYNEQFF. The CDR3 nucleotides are TGTGCCAGCAGCCAGGTAAATTACAATGAGCAGTTCTTC.

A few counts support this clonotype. The CDR3 DNA reads TGTGCCAGCAGCCCCGTGGAGATAGGGTACTACGAGCAGTACTTC. It encodes CASSPVEIGYYEQYF. This chain uses TRBV7-9 with TRBJ2-7; D is uncertain. This CDR3 contains 15 residues. V shed 5 bases and J shed 3 bases, with 17 bases lying between them. Germline CDR1 SEHNR, CDR2 FQNEAQ (reference sequence).